This section outlines one TCR beta chain sequence together with its context. This sample was included in a study of blood T cells in healthy people across ages. Germline V gene lookup returns CDR1 SGHAT and CDR2 FQNNGV. The CDR3 covers 13 residues. Trimming took 3 bases from V and 8 from J, leaving 13 bases between them. Sample-barcoded 5' priming and a J-beta primer mix drove a second PCR of about 6 to 12 cycles. A tag from a template-switch adaptor with 12 random nucleotides marked each cDNA molecule. TCRdb re-called the 5' RACE reads through MiXCR, storing one row per CDR3 protein. This sample has about 1.6 million distinct CDR3 sequences, with 30% to 40% found just once.

The sample taken for sequencing was blood. The sequence came from a woman aged 30 to 39 in good health. The chain employs TRBV11-2 and TRBJ1-1; weak D call: TRBD1 (6 bases). In DNA form, the CDR3 reads TGTGCCAGCAGCTTTGGACAGCCAACCGAAGCTTTCTTT. Its protein product is CASSFGQPTEAFF. Full variable domain (outside the CDR3, taken from reference TRBV11-2 and TRBJ1-1): EAGVAQSPRYKIIEKRQSVAFWCNPISGHATLYWYQQILGQGPKLLIQFQNNGVVDDSQLPKDRFSAERLKGVDSTLKIQPAKLEDSAVYLCASSFGQPTEAFFGQGTRLTVV.